Below, one TCR beta chain is given with its context. V lost 2 bases and J lost 2, with 7 bases in between. The V gene's germline CDR1 is LGHNT and CDR2 FRNRAP. The CDR3 runs to 13 residues. The assay was immunoSEQ multiplex PCR, and TCRdb's table has in-frame clones only and misses some. The profile shows 150,000 to 200,000 clones, 80% to 95% of them singletons. The sample comes from a study of control samples from healthy donors and cancer patients. This rearrangement joins TRBV12-5 to TRBJ2-7; tentatively, D is TRBD1 (5 bases). The sequence was collected from a man younger than 30 in good health. Material for sequencing was blood. This CDR3 reads CASGLPGTYEQYF. CDR3 DNA sequence: TGTGCTAGTGGTTTGCCAGGGACCTACGAGCAGTACTTC.